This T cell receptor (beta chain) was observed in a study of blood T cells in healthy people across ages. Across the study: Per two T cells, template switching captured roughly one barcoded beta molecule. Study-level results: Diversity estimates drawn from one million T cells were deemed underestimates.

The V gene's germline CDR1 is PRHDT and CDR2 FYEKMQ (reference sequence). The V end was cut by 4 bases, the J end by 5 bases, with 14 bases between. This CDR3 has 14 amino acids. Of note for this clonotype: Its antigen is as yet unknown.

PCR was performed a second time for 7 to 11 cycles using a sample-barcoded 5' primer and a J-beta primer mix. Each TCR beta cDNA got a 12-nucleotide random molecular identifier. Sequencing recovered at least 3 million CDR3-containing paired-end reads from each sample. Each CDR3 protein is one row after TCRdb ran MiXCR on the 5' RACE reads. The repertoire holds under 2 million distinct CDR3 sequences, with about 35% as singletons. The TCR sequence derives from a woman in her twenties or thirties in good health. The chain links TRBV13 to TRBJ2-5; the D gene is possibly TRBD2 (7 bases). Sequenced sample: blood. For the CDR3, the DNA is TGTGCCAGCAGCTCACAGGGAGGGGACGAGACCCAGTACTTC. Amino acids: CASSSQGGDETQYF.